These 22 T cell receptor beta chains originate from one sample sequenced in a study of response to subunit inactivated influenza vaccine. TCRdb itself ran the RT-PCR reads through MiXCR, one entry per CDR3 protein. Here the sample spans over 150,000 distinct CDR3 sequences, approximately 11% being singletons. The starting material was CD8+ T cells sorted from PBMCs, obtained less than 30 months after vaccination. The receptors originated from a man in his fifties or sixties who received an inactivated influenza vaccine.

This clonotype has more than one count but fewer than ten. The chain carries TRBV20-1 and TRBJ2-3; D unclear. The CDR3 consists of 13 residues. Trimming took 0 bases from V and 1 from J, leaving 5 bases between them. Germline V gives CDR1 DFQATT, CDR2 SNEGSKA (reference sequence). The CDR3 coding sequence is TGCAGTGCTAGAGATCCAGGCACAGATACGCAGTATTTT. Its protein is CSARDPGTDTQYF.

This clonotype was found many times. This chain connects TRBV4-3 to TRBJ1-5; no clear D. The CDR3 sequence is 15 residues long. V was clipped by 0 bases and J by 7 bases, with 13 bases between them. CDR1 is LGHNA and CDR2 is YSLEER in the germline V gene. Written as DNA, the CDR3 is TGCGCCAGCAGCCAAGACGGGGAGCGGTACCAGCCCCAGCATTTT. As protein: CASSQDGERYQPQHF.

The chain has TRBV12-3 or TRBV12-4 and TRBJ2-5, with unresolved D. Trimming pared 0 bases from V and 0 bases from J, leaving 2 bases between. The CDR3 sequence is 13 residues long. This chain's CDR3 is CASSLAYQETQYF. CDR3 sequence (DNA): TGTGCCAGCAGTTTAGCGTACCAAGAGACCCAGTACTTC.

This chain uses TRBV24-1 with TRBJ2-5; a weak D match, TRBD2 (6 bases). The V gene's germline CDR1 is KGHDR and CDR2 SFDVKD. The CDR3 is 18 amino acids. V was shortened by 3 bases and J by 2 bases, with 21 bases between the two germline ends. This CDR3 reads CATSDAPLGQGGQETQYF. The DNA of the CDR3 is TGTGCCACCAGTGATGCCCCCTTGGGGCAGGGAGGACAAGAGACCCAGTACTTC.

The chain is built from TRBV6-1 and TRBJ2-7; 9 bases align to TRBD1. The CDR3 has 16 residues. Germline loops: CDR1 MNHNS, CDR2 SASEGT. The V gene end was trimmed by 2 bases and the J gene end by 0 bases; junction bases not matched to a gene: 5. The CDR3 loop reads CASSERDRDTSYEQYF. The CDR3 bases are TGTGCCAGCAGTGAAAGGGACAGGGATACCTCCTACGAGCAGTACTTC.

The chain links TRBV28 to TRBJ2-7; 8 bases line up with TRBD1. V dropped 2 bases and J dropped 4; count of bases not matched to a gene: 4. The CDR3 spans 14 residues. Germline CDR1 reads MDHEN; CDR2 reads SYDVKM. The CDR3: CASSLMDRVYEQYF. The CDR3 DNA reads TGTGCCAGCAGTTTAATGGACAGGGTTTACGAGCAGTACTTC.

This clonotype was recorded many times. The chain carries TRBV9 and TRBJ1-3; D gene uncertain. Germline V lookup: CDR1 SGDLS, CDR2 YYNGEE. The CDR3 is 15 amino acids. V was shortened by 0 bases and J by 1 base, with 8 bases between the two germline ends. The CDR3 loop is CASSVGSGSGNTIYF. In DNA, the CDR3 is TGTGCCAGCAGCGTAGGAAGTGGGTCTGGAAACACCATATATTTT.

This clonotype was seen only a few times. This chain links TRBV7-8 with TRBJ2-1, with TRBD1 matching 9 bases. After removal of 3 bases from V and 4 bases from J, the junction contained 4 bases not matched to a gene. Per the germline V gene, CDR1 is SGHVS and CDR2 is FQNEAQ. The CDR3 extends over 15 amino acids. For the CDR3, the DNA is TGTGCCAGCAGCTTGTCCGGGACAGGGTACAATGAGCAGTTCTTC. Translation gives CASSLSGTGYNEQFF.

The rearrangement uses TRBV19 and TRBJ1-1; D gene uncertain. Trimming removed 3 bases at V and 1 base at J, with 0 bases between. Germline CDR1 reads LNHDA; CDR2 reads SQIVND (reference sequence). This CDR3 has 11 residues. The CDR3 sequence is CASSMNTEAFF. CDR3 coding DNA: TGTGCCAGTAGTATGAACACTGAAGCTTTCTTT.

This chain uses TRBV29-1 with TRBJ2-7; D uncertain. The germline V and J ends were trimmed by 6 bases and 0 bases, with 6 bases remaining between them. This CDR3 has 11 residues. Germline CDR1 and CDR2: SQVTM and ANQGSEA. In DNA, the CDR3 is TGCAGCGTCGTCTCCTCCTACGAGCAGTACTTC. The encoded protein is CSVVSSYEQYF.

In its sample, this clonotype was seen a few times. This chain links TRBV4-3 with TRBJ2-5; 8 nucleotides line up with TRBD2. V gave up 1 base and J gave up 5 bases; unmatched junction bases: 9. Per germline, CDR1 LGHNA and CDR2 YSLEER. The CDR3 has 16 amino acids. This CDR3 is CASSQVIAGRGETQYF. CDR3 DNA: TGCGCCAGCAGCCAAGTGATAGCGGGGCGGGGGGAGACCCAGTACTTC.

This chain joins TRBV5-1 and TRBJ2-7; D unresolved. The germline V and J ends were trimmed by 0 bases and 3 bases, with 7 bases remaining between them. Per the germline V gene, CDR1 is SGHRS and CDR2 is YFSETQ. This CDR3 is 13 amino acids long. The CDR3 here is CASSLEPVYEQYF. For the CDR3, the DNA is TGCGCCAGCAGCTTGGAGCCAGTCTACGAGCAGTACTTC.

This clonotype was recorded a few times. V usage is TRBV2 and J usage is TRBJ2-1; D may be TRBD2 (5 bases). CDR1 is SNHLY and CDR2 is FYNNEI in the germline V gene. V was clipped by 4 bases and J by 1 base, with 14 bases between them. This CDR3 has 16 amino acids. CDR3 nucleotides: TGTGCCAGCAGTGGGGTCGAGTGGACTTCCTACAATGAGCAGTTCTTC. As protein: CASSGVEWTSYNEQFF.

The V and J genes are TRBV4-2 and TRBJ2-7; TRBD1 is a possible D gene (6 bases). The length of the CDR3 is 15 residues. Germline CDR1 is LGHNA and CDR2 is YNFKEQ. Deletions cut 3 bases from V and 0 bases from J, with 12 bases between. The CDR3 DNA sequence: TGTGCCAGCAGCCAGGCTACAGGGAGCTCCTACGAGCAGTACTTC. Translating it yields CASSQATGSSYEQYF.

This clonotype showed up just a few times. The chain employs TRBV29-1 and TRBJ2-7; TRBD2 might be the D (5 bases). The length of the CDR3 is 12 residues. The germline V gene has CDR1 SQVTM and CDR2 ANQGSEA. V lost 7 bases and J 6 bases, leaving 16 bases between the germline ends. CDR3 region: CSGFAGGSEQYF. CDR3 DNA: TGCAGCGGGTTTGCAGGAGGATCCGAGCAGTACTTC.

This clonotype was counted only a few times. The V gene is TRBV28, the J gene TRBJ1-5; unclear D gene. Trimming cost V 6 bases and J 4 bases, with 10 bases left between them. The CDR3 is 13 residues long. Per the germline V gene, CDR1 is MDHEN and CDR2 is SYDVKM. The CDR3 is CASSPPRNQPQHF. DNA for the CDR3: TGTGCCAGCAGCCCCCCCAGGAATCAGCCCCAGCATTTT.

With respect to this clonotype: Relative to the germline gene, one junction end is altered; a read error may explain this. The rearrangement uses TRBV5-5 and TRBJ2-5; a weak D match, TRBD1 (5 bases). CDR1 is SGHKS and CDR2 is YYEKEE in the germline V gene (reference sequence). The CDR3 extends over 15 amino acids. This CDR3 reads CASRFIRGQGETQYF. CDR3 DNA sequence: TGTGCCAGCCGCTTTATTAGGGGTCAGGGAGAGACCCAGTACTTC. Looking up the rest from reference TRBV5-5 and TRBJ2-5 gives the full variable domain: DAGVTQSPTHLIKTRGQQVTLRCSPISGHKSVSWYQQVLGQGPQFIFQYYEKEERGRGNFPDRFSARQFPNYSSELNVNALLLGDSALYLCASRFIRGQGETQYFGPGTRLLVL.

The rearrangement joins TRBV29-1 to TRBJ1-2; 8 bases fit TRBD1. The CDR3 contains 13 residues. Germline values: CDR1 SQVTM, CDR2 ANQGSEA. V lost 7 bases to trimming and J lost 1 base; unmatched junction nucleotides: 5. The CDR3 region has the DNA TGCAGCGGGGGGACAGGCAATAACTATGGCTACACCTTC. The encoded protein is CSGGTGNNYGYTF.

This chain connects TRBV7-9 to TRBJ1-5; D perhaps matches TRBD1 (5 bases). There are 14 residues in the CDR3. Trimming stripped 5 bases from V and 1 base from J, with 9 bases between. The V gene's germline CDR1 is SEHNR and CDR2 FQNEAQ (reference sequence). CDR3 loop: CASSHRGSNQPQHF. The CDR3 DNA follows: TGTGCCAGCAGCCACCGGGGGAGCAATCAGCCCCAGCATTTT.

The chain combines TRBV4-3 with TRBJ1-1; a weak D match, TRBD1 (5 bases). This CDR3 is built from 15 residues. Trimming pared 0 bases from V and 7 bases from J, leaving 15 bases between. Germline CDR1 is LGHNA and CDR2 is YSLEER. As DNA, the CDR3 is TGCGCCAGCAGCCAAGATAAGATGGGGCGGCGTGAAGCTTTCTTT. Its translation: CASSQDKMGRREAFF.

Comment on this clonotype: One end of the junction varies from germline; a read error may be responsible. The gene calls are TRBV4-1 and TRBJ2-1; D gene uncertain. The CDR3 length is 13 residues. The germline V gene encodes CDR1 MGHRA and CDR2 YSYEKL. Here the CDR3 reads CASSQTGYNERFF. CDR3 bases: TGCGCCAGCAGCCAGACCGGTTACAATGAGCGGTTCTTC.

This clonotype has a handful of counts. V is TRBV7-7 and J is TRBJ2-3, with 9 bases lining up with TRBD1. Per germline, CDR1 SSHAT and CDR2 FNYEAQ (reference sequence). The CDR3 sequence is 15 residues long. V gave up 4 bases and J gave up 2 bases; unmatched junction bases: 4. The chain's CDR3 is CASSSGTGTTDTQYF. The DNA for the CDR3 is TGTGCCAGCAGCTCTGGGACAGGGACCACAGATACGCAGTATTTT.